The text below deals with one TCR beta chain. The record originates from a study of blood T cell repertoires in COVID-19. Repertoires were generated with immunoSEQ multiplex PCR, while TCRdb's copy carries only in-frame clones and drops some. The table records 95,000 to 120,000 clones, about 85% of them present only once. This CDR3 is built from 18 residues. Trimming took 6 bases from V and 3 from J; bases not matched to a gene: 16. Sequencing was performed on peripheral blood. The J gene is TRBJ1-2, the V gene TRBV23-1; 10 bases are shared with TRBD1. TRBV23-1 is noted as an ORF with a role that remains uncertain. This clonotype was obtained from a woman in her sixties or seventies with acute or convalescent COVID-19. The CDR3 sequence: CASRLPRDRGPIDYGYTF. The DNA for the CDR3 is TGCGCCAGCAGGCTACCTCGGGACAGGGGCCCTATTGACTATGGCTACACCTTC.